The 26 T cell receptor beta chains in this list originate from one sample, sequenced in a study of response to subunit inactivated influenza vaccine. TCRdb processed the RT-PCR reads anew with MiXCR; each CDR3 protein has one entry. The sample has 150,000 or so distinct CDR3 sequences; around 11% are singletons. This material consisted of CD8+ T cells sorted from PBMCs, taken around 25 months after vaccination. These receptors came from a man aged 50 to 69 who received an inactivated influenza vaccine.

This clonotype was seen more than once but under ten times. The V call is TRBV20-1, the J call TRBJ1-3; D not resolved. Germline-derived CDR1 and CDR2 are DFQATT and SNEGSKA (reference sequence). The CDR3 is 12 amino acids. V dropped 0 bases and J dropped 4 bases, with 4 bases sitting between them. The CDR3, as DNA: TGCAGTGCTAGAGACGGGGGAAACACCATATATTTT. The encoded protein is CSARDGGNTIYF.

The table lists this clonotype with a few counts. This chain links TRBV29-1 with TRBJ2-3, with 7 bases that match TRBD2. CDR1 SQVTM and CDR2 ANQGSEA come from the germline V gene. V lost 6 bases, J lost 0 bases, and 18 bases stayed unmatched. The CDR3 spans 18 residues. The CDR3 DNA follows: TGCAGCGTCGTTCTAGCGGATAGCCTGCATTCTAGCACAGATACGCAGTATTTT. Amino acids: CSVVLADSLHSSTDTQYF.

This clonotype was recorded a few times. The rearrangement joins TRBV20-1 to TRBJ2-3; unclear D gene. CDR3 length: 15 amino acids. Per germline, CDR1 DFQATT and CDR2 SNEGSKA (reference sequence). V was cut by 6 bases and J by 4 bases, with 20 bases left in between. The DNA for the CDR3 is TGCAGTGCCAATGACGAGCACCTTGAGGCAGATACGCAGTATTTT. Protein sequence: CSANDEHLEADTQYF.

The chain employs TRBV4-3 and TRBJ1-5; tentative D call: TRBD1 (6 bases). Trimming shortened V by 0 bases and J by 2 bases, and 20 bases separated the two germline ends. From germline, CDR1 is LGHNA and CDR2 YSLEER. The CDR3 spans 19 residues. CDR3 amino acids: CASSQDPPSRGSRNQPQHF. The DNA of the CDR3 is TGCGCCAGCAGCCAAGATCCCCCGTCAAGGGGGAGCCGCAATCAGCCCCAGCATTTT.

A few counts support this clonotype. This rearrangement joins TRBV4-1 to TRBJ2-3; 12 nucleotides line up with TRBD2. V was pared by 1 base and J by 7 bases, with 6 bases of the junction left unmatched. Germline CDR1 MGHRA, CDR2 YSYEKL. This CDR3 contains 16 residues. CDR3 amino acids: CASSQVGLAGANTQYF. CDR3 coding DNA: TGCGCCAGCAGCCAAGTGGGACTAGCGGGCGCTAATACGCAGTATTTT.

The rearrangement uses TRBV7-6 and TRBJ2-7; D possibly corresponds to TRBD2 (6 bases). V lost 0 bases and J 4 bases, leaving 16 bases between the germline ends. The CDR3 extends over 16 amino acids. Per germline, CDR1 SGHVS and CDR2 FNYEAQ. CDR3 protein: CASSLAGGSASYEQYF. The CDR3 nucleotides read TGTGCCAGCAGCTTAGCCGGAGGGAGCGCCTCTTACGAGCAGTACTTC.

This clonotype was observed many times. This chain joins TRBV6-2 or TRBV6-3 and TRBJ2-1; 10 positions agree with TRBD2. Germline trimming cut 7 bases from V and 2 bases from J; bases unmatched to any gene: 2. Germline-derived CDR1 and CDR2 are MNHEY and SVGEGT. CDR3 size: 14 residues. Here the CDR3 DNA reads TGTGCCAGCACCCTAGCGGGGGCCTACAATGAGCAGTTCTTC. Translated: CASTLAGAYNEQFF.

The V and J genes are TRBV9 and TRBJ1-3; 8 bases agree with TRBD1. After removal of 3 bases from V and 2 bases from J, the junction contained 7 bases not matched to a gene. CDR1 is SGDLS, CDR2 YYNGEE, per germline. This CDR3 is built from 16 residues. DNA of the CDR3: TGTGCCAGCAGCGGGCGTCGCAGGGGGCCTGGAAACACCATATATTTT. Protein product: CASSGRRRGPGNTIYF.

This clonotype was recorded a few times. The rearrangement links TRBV5-6 to TRBJ2-7; maybe TRBD1 (5 bases). CDR3 length: 12 amino acids. Per germline, CDR1 SGHDT and CDR2 YYEEEE. V lost 4 bases to trimming and J lost 4 bases, with 9 bases between them. CDR3 protein: CASSQQGYEQYF. The CDR3 DNA sequence: TGTGCCAGCAGCCAGCAGGGTTACGAGCAGTACTTC.

V is TRBV20-1 and J is TRBJ2-7; D is perhaps TRBD2 (6 bases). The germline CDR1 and CDR2 sequences are DFQATT and SNEGSKA (reference sequence). The CDR3 totals 12 residues. V was clipped by 4 bases and J by 4 bases, with 11 bases between them. This CDR3 reads CSAKETRYEQYF. The CDR3 region has the DNA TGCAGTGCTAAGGAGACTAGATACGAGCAGTACTTC.

There are many counts of this clonotype. This chain connects TRBV4-3 to TRBJ2-7, with D possibly being TRBD2 (5 bases). Trimming shortened V by 1 base and J by 7 bases, and 17 bases separated the two germline ends. CDR3 length: 15 amino acids. Germline CDR1 is LGHNA and CDR2 is YSLEER. CDR3 bases: TGCGCCAGCAGCCAAGGATGGGCGGGCGGTGGAGAGCAGTACTTC. This sequence encodes CASSQGWAGGGEQYF.

This clonotype showed up just once. The chain links TRBV4-3 to TRBJ1-2; D not certain. V dropped 7 bases and J dropped 2 bases, with 14 bases sitting between them. The CDR3 contains 14 residues. Germline V gene lookup returns CDR1 LGHNA and CDR2 YSLEER. CDR3 DNA: TGCGCCAGCAAATTGATGGTGATCAACTATGGCTACACCTTC. Translation gives CASKLMVINYGYTF.

The J gene is TRBJ2-5, the V gene TRBV4-1; tentative D call: TRBD1 (6 bases). The ends were cut back, 1 base at V and 9 bases at J, with 18 bases in the middle. The CDR3 totals 15 residues. The germline CDR1 and CDR2 sequences are MGHRA and YSYEKL. The CDR3 loop reads CASSQVAGVILSQYF. The DNA of the CDR3 is TGCGCCAGCAGCCAAGTTGCAGGGGTCATTTTGTCCCAGTACTTC.

The sample holds a few counts of this clonotype. V is TRBV12-5 and J is TRBJ2-3; D could derive from TRBD1 or TRBD2 (5 bases each). CDR3 length: 19 residues. V shed 6 bases and J shed 2 bases, with 27 bases lying between them. Germline V gene data show CDR1 as LGHNT and CDR2 as FRNRAP. The CDR3 sequence is CASGPDGWDLHASTDTQYF. In DNA, the CDR3 is TGTGCTAGTGGCCCAGATGGGTGGGACCTTCACGCCTCCACAGATACGCAGTATTTT.

This clonotype was detected only a few times. The chain employs TRBV4-3 and TRBJ2-7; TRBD2 matches at 7 bases. Germline V gene data show CDR1 as LGHNA and CDR2 as YSLEER. The junction had 6 bases not matched to a gene; V was cut back by 1 base and J by 0 bases. This CDR3 spans 16 amino acids. The CDR3 DNA sequence: TGCGCCAGCAGCCAAGCATGGGAGGGATTCTCCTACGAGCAGTACTTC. Translation gives CASSQAWEGFSYEQYF.

This clonotype has only a few counts. The chain couples TRBV2 to TRBJ2-1; 7 nucleotides line up with TRBD2. V was clipped by 9 bases and J by 2 bases; unmatched bases: 10. The CDR3 is 15 amino acids. CDR1 and CDR2 (germline): SNHLY, FYNNEI. CDR3 coding DNA: TGTGCCAGATTAGGGAGGGAAGGTCCCTACAATGAGCAGTTCTTC. Its translation is CARLGREGPYNEQFF. The full variable domain, completed using reference TRBV2 and TRBJ2-1, is EPEVTQTPSHQVTQMGQEVILRCVPISNHLYFYWYRQILGQKVEFLVSFYNNEISEKSEIFDDQFSVERPDGSNFTLKIRSTKLEDSAMYFCARLGREGPYNEQFFGPGTRLTVL.

This clonotype came up many times. The rearrangement uses TRBV12-3 or TRBV12-4 and TRBJ2-3; D is perhaps TRBD1 (7 bases). CDR3 length equals 15 residues. The germline V and J ends were trimmed by 6 bases and 4 bases, with 17 bases remaining between them. DNA for the CDR3: TGTGCCAGCAGGGCAGGGGGGCGCTACTCAGATACGCAGTATTTT. Its translation is CASRAGGRYSDTQYF.

This clonotype was detected ten times or more. The rearrangement links TRBV7-2 to TRBJ2-7; D may be TRBD2 (5 bases). CDR1 is SGHTA, CDR2 FQGNSA, per germline. The CDR3 extends over 13 amino acids. Trimming took 0 bases from V and 2 from J, leaving 5 bases between them. CDR3 coding DNA: TGTGCCAGCAGCTTAGCCGGGGCCTACGAGCAGTACTTC. Translated, it gives CASSLAGAYEQYF.

J is TRBJ2-7 and V is TRBV28, with D perhaps matching TRBD1 or TRBD2 (5 bases each). Germline loops: CDR1 MDHEN, CDR2 SYDVKM. The CDR3 is 13 residues long. Trimming left V 2 bases short and J 5 bases short, with 10 bases between. The CDR3 DNA reads TGTGCCAGCAGTTTAGTGGGGGACCACGAGCAGTACTTC. Translating it yields CASSLVGDHEQYF.

This clonotype was picked up many times. This chain connects TRBV21-1 to TRBJ2-2; the table's D call TRBD1 went unverified against the DNA. TRBV21-1 is a pseudogene. The CDR3 loop spans 16 amino acids. CDR3 bases: TGTGCCAGCAGCAAATCAGGGGATACAGGGGAGGGGGAGCTGTTTTTT. Its translation: CASSKSGDTGEGELFF.

This clonotype was picked up many times. The gene calls are TRBV5-5 and TRBJ2-7, with D maybe TRBD1 (5 bases). CDR1 SGHKS and CDR2 YYEKEE come from the germline V gene (reference sequence). The CDR3 has 14 amino acids. The germline V and J ends were trimmed by 0 bases and 4 bases, with 11 bases remaining between them. Here the CDR3 reads CASSLARQQYEQYF. The CDR3 coding sequence is TGTGCCAGCAGCTTGGCGAGACAGCAGTACGAGCAGTACTTC.

This clonotype was detected many times. The chain is built from TRBV7-9 and TRBJ2-1; D gene ambiguous. V lost 5 bases to trimming and J lost 8 bases, with 16 bases between them. The CDR3 spans 14 residues. The V gene's germline CDR1 is SEHNR and CDR2 FQNEAQ (reference sequence). CDR3 in amino acids: CASSPDTIMDEQFF. The DNA for the CDR3 is TGTGCCAGCAGCCCGGATACCATCATGGATGAGCAGTTCTTC.

The sample holds many counts of this clonotype. CDR3 in DNA: TGCAGCGTTGAAGCAAGGGACAGGGGGAACACCGGGGAGCTGTTTTTT. As protein: CSVEARDRGNTGELFF. The chain couples TRBV29-1 to TRBJ2-2; 10 positions match TRBD1. The germline gives CDR1 SQVTM, CDR2 ANQGSEA. The V gene end was trimmed by 1 base and the J gene end by 1 base; junction bases not matched to a gene: 3. This CDR3 is 16 amino acids long.

This chain links TRBV2 with TRBJ2-3; weak D call: TRBD2 (7 bases). CDR1 and CDR2 from the germline V gene are SNHLY and FYNNEI. V was pared by 11 bases and J by 2 bases, with 14 bases between. The CDR3 extends over 13 amino acids. CDR3 nucleotide sequence: TGTGCCCACTGGGGGGGCATCACAGATACGCAGTATTTT. This gives the protein CAHWGGITDTQYF.

CDR3: CASSSSLTDTQYF. The CDR3 bases are TGTGCCAGCAGTTCCTCCCTTACAGATACGCAGTATTTT. The chain is built from TRBV27 and TRBJ2-3; D call uncertain. CDR1 and CDR2 from the germline V gene are MNHEY and SMNVEV (reference sequence). The V gene lost 4 bases and the J gene lost 3 bases, with 8 bases spanning the gap. The CDR3 extends over 13 amino acids.

This clonotype was counted a few times. The genes are TRBV20-1 and TRBJ2-3; TRBD2 is a possible D gene (5 bases). V was clipped by 3 bases and J by 0 bases, with 16 bases between them. Per germline, CDR1 DFQATT and CDR2 SNEGSKA (reference sequence). The CDR3 spans 16 residues. The CDR3 is CSASPEEDWSTDTQYF. In nucleotides, the CDR3 is TGCAGTGCTAGCCCCGAGGAGGATTGGAGCACAGATACGCAGTATTTT.